What follows are 7 T cell receptor beta chains derived from one specimen sequenced in a study of cytomegalovirus exposure and HLA in healthy donors. The PCR was carried out with 60 Vbeta primers and 13 Jbeta primers. Assay used: immunoSEQ multiplex PCR; TCRdb lists only in-frame clones, some missing. The sample holds roughly 240,000 clones; about 77% are singletons and the top ten take about 0.47%. The specimen was PBMCs. These receptors originate from a boy between 10 and 17 years old in good health and CMV-seronegative.

V usage is TRBV5-1 and J usage is TRBJ2-2, with 8 bases that match TRBD2. The CDR3 runs 17 residues. Trimming removed 2 bases from V and 1 base from J; junction bases left unmatched: 7. Germline V gives CDR1 SGHRS, CDR2 YFSETQ. DNA of the CDR3: TGCGCCAGCAGCTTTCTAGCGGGCATAGGGAACACCGGGGAGCTGTTTTTT. Translating it yields CASSFLAGIGNTGELFF.

The chain employs TRBV7-2 and TRBJ1-1; D remains ambiguous. The ends were cut back, 2 bases at V and 9 bases at J, with 7 bases in the middle. CDR1 and CDR2 from the germline V gene are SGHTA and FQGNSA. This CDR3 contains 11 residues. The CDR3 sequence is CASSLQDKAFF. For the CDR3, the DNA is TGTGCCAGCAGCTTACAGGATAAAGCTTTCTTT.

The rearrangement links TRBV4-2 to TRBJ2-5; D might be TRBD1 (6 bases). This CDR3 comprises 14 residues. Germline CDR1 is LGHNA and CDR2 is YNFKEQ. Trimming left V 5 bases short and J 3 bases short, with 13 bases between. This CDR3 is CASSKTRTEETQYF. Written as DNA, the CDR3 is TGTGCCAGCAGCAAAACTAGGACAGAAGAGACCCAGTACTTC.

As for this clone: A read error may produce the germline difference seen at one junction end. This chain links TRBV20-1 with TRBJ1-1; D gene ambiguous. The V gene's germline CDR1 is DFQATT and CDR2 SNEGSKA (reference sequence). This CDR3 comprises 8 residues. This CDR3 reads CSARDQLF. The CDR3 DNA sequence: TGCAGTGCTAGAGATCAACTTTTT.

J is TRBJ1-2 and V is TRBV30, with a possible D match to TRBD1 (5 bases). The CDR3 length is 18 residues. Trimming removed 4 bases from V and 1 base from J, with 25 bases in between. Per the germline V gene, CDR1 is GTSNPN and CDR2 is SVGIG (reference sequence). This CDR3 reads CAWTDHRPTGGINYGYTF. CDR3 nucleotides: TGTGCCTGGACAGACCACCGGCCTACAGGCGGGATTAACTATGGCTACACCTTC.

Turning to this clone: Because the CDR3 is missing its conserved closing phenylalanine or tryptophan, this is likely a read error. Because the CDR3's place on the DNA is in doubt, the DNA is left out and the CDR3 is given as listed by TCRdb. The V gene is TRBV11-3, the J gene TRBJ1-2; the DNA was not used to check the table's D call, TRBD1. Inclusive of both ends, the CDR3 amounts to 8 amino acids. The germline gives CDR1 SGHNT, CDR2 YENEEA. CDR3 in amino acids: CASSRGQP.

This clone was counted between two and nine times. The chain links TRBV5-1 to TRBJ2-1; D might be TRBD2 (5 bases). Germline V gene lookup returns CDR1 SGHRS and CDR2 YFSETQ. Trimming removed 2 bases from V and 9 bases from J, with 15 bases in between. CDR3 size: 14 residues. CDR3 protein: CASSFGVLEGEQFF. The CDR3 nucleotides read TGCGCCAGCAGCTTTGGGGTTCTCGAGGGTGAGCAGTTCTTC.